Listed here are 23 T cell receptor beta chains from one sample, sequenced in a study of CXCR3-negative and CXCR3-positive naive CD8 T cells. UMI-labeled TRB cDNA libraries were prepared by 5' RACE. Using the 5' RACE reads, TCRdb records one entry per CDR3 protein without DNA. The listing records tens of thousands of distinct CDR3 sequences. Specimen: memory CD8+ T cells from blood. Receptors originate from a human donor in good health. Some clones in this sample may be carry-over from other donors' samples.

J is TRBJ2-7 and V is TRBV7-9. The CDR3 is made up of 15 amino acids. Germline loops: CDR1 SEHNR, CDR2 FQNEAQ (reference sequence). The CDR3 protein is CASTQIPESGYEQYF.

The chain carries TRBV6-2 or TRBV6-3 and TRBJ2-1. The germline V gene encodes CDR1 MNHEY and CDR2 SVGEGT. The CDR3 consists of 14 residues. The CDR3 sequence: CASRQISSSHEQFF.

The CDR3 sequence: CASGQVINEKLFF. The chain employs TRBV2 and TRBJ1-4; the TRBD1 assignment by TCRdb is unverifiable without DNA. This CDR3 has 13 amino acids. The germline V gene encodes CDR1 SNHLY and CDR2 FYNNEI.

The rearrangement links TRBV6-4 to TRBJ1-1. Germline CDR1 MRHNA, CDR2 SNTAGT. There are 13 residues in the CDR3. The CDR3: CASSEGMNTEAFF.

The V call is TRBV28, the J call TRBJ2-7; checking the TCRdb D call of TRBD1 is not possible without DNA. Germline values: CDR1 MDHEN, CDR2 SYDVKM. The CDR3 runs 14 residues. CDR3: CASSLNRGPWEQYF.

The V and J genes are TRBV29-1 and TRBJ2-1; the TRBD2 assignment by TCRdb is unverifiable without DNA. The CDR3 is made up of 13 amino acids. Germline CDR1 is SQVTM and CDR2 is ANQGSEA. The CDR3 reads CSVEAGVAYEQFF.

The rearrangement joins TRBV7-2 to TRBJ1-5. CDR3 length equals 15 residues. CDR1 is SGHTA and CDR2 is FQGNSA in the germline V gene. Here the CDR3 reads CASSLFSEPYQPQHF.

The rearrangement joins TRBV7-2 to TRBJ2-4; TCRdb designates TRBD2, a call that cannot be tested without DNA. CDR3 size: 19 residues. Germline V gene lookup returns CDR1 SGHTA and CDR2 FQGNSA. The CDR3 reads CASSLPGLAGAQAKNIQYF.

The chain has TRBV18 and TRBJ2-7; lacking DNA, the TRBD1 call made by TCRdb goes unchecked. Germline CDR1 is KGHSH and CDR2 is LQKENI. This CDR3 has 14 amino acids. The CDR3 is CASSDRETAYEHYF.

V and J are TRBV28 and TRBJ1-1; TCRdb proposes TRBD1, but this gene call is untestable without DNA. Germline CDR1 and CDR2: MDHEN and SYDVKM. The CDR3 is made up of 15 amino acids. The CDR3 sequence: CASRVTGGSDTEAFF.

The chain links TRBV7-9 to TRBJ2-1; checking the TCRdb D call of TRBD2 is not possible without DNA. Germline CDR1 is SEHNR and CDR2 is FQNEAQ (reference sequence). This CDR3 spans 13 amino acids. CDR3 loop: CASISKVSGEQFF. The full variable domain, its missing parts supplied by reference TRBV7-9 and TRBJ2-1, is DTGVSQNPRHKITKRGQNVTFRCDPISEHNRLYWYRQTLGQGPEFLTYFQNEAQLEKSRLLSDRFSAERPKGSFSTLEIQRTEQGDSAMYLCASISKVSGEQFFGPGTRLTVL.

The genes are TRBV19 and TRBJ2-1; TCRdb names TRBD2, which stays unverified in the absence of DNA. The CDR3 runs 16 residues. Looked up from germline, CDR1 is LNHDA and CDR2 is SQIVND (reference sequence). CDR3 loop: CASSIGTRGSLKAQFF.

The gene calls are TRBV29-1 and TRBJ2-1; the D call of TRBD1 rests on TCRdb alone, since no DNA is present to check it. Germline CDR1 reads SQVTM; CDR2 reads ANQGSEA. The CDR3 totals 13 residues. This chain's CDR3 is CSVDFQGFNEQFF.

This chain links TRBV6-4 with TRBJ2-1; with no DNA, the TCRdb D assignment of TRBD2 cannot be verified. The CDR3 is made up of 14 amino acids. The V gene's germline CDR1 is MRHNA and CDR2 SNTAGT. This CDR3 reads CASSELAGGLEQFF.

The genes are TRBV5-6 and TRBJ2-5. The CDR3 loop spans 13 amino acids. Germline V CDR1 and CDR2: SGHDT, YYEEEE. CDR3 amino acids: CASSLTGKETQYF.

The genes are TRBV12-3 or TRBV12-4 and TRBJ2-5; TCRdb gives TRBD2 as the D gene, but with no DNA this cannot be confirmed. The CDR3 is made up of 16 amino acids. The CDR3 loop is CASNPLAGGPQETQYF.

The CDR3 loop reads CASSQEVGGAREQFF. The chain is built from TRBV4-3 and TRBJ2-1; TCRdb gives TRBD1 as the D gene, but with no DNA this cannot be confirmed. The CDR3 is 15 residues long. Germline assignment: CDR1 LGHNA and CDR2 YSLEER.

The CDR3 is CSVYLKGYEQYF. The chain employs TRBV29-1 and TRBJ2-7. The CDR3 length is 12 residues. CDR1 SQVTM and CDR2 ANQGSEA come from the germline V gene.

The chain combines TRBV12-3 or TRBV12-4 with TRBJ2-2; as DNA is missing, the TRBD1 call by TCRdb cannot be tested. This CDR3 comprises 16 residues. The CDR3 protein is CASSPPPGENTGELFF.

The V and J genes are TRBV7-9 and TRBJ2-5; TCRdb returns TRBD1, unconfirmable since there is no DNA. CDR1 is SEHNR and CDR2 is FQNEAQ in the germline V gene (reference sequence). The length of the CDR3 is 15 residues. The CDR3 sequence is CASSPTDRTQETQYF. Variable domain in full (rest from reference TRBV7-9 and TRBJ2-5): DTGVSQNPRHKITKRGQNVTFRCDPISEHNRLYWYRQTLGQGPEFLTYFQNEAQLEKSRLLSDRFSAERPKGSFSTLEIQRTEQGDSAMYLCASSPTDRTQETQYFGPGTRLLVL.

V usage is TRBV7-9 and J usage is TRBJ2-1; TCRdb outputs TRBD1, but without DNA this stays unchecked. There are 13 residues in the CDR3. CDR1 SEHNR and CDR2 FQNEAQ come from the germline V gene (reference sequence). CDR3 sequence reads: CASSPPDRDEQFF.

V usage is TRBV15 and J usage is TRBJ2-7; TCRdb gives TRBD1 as the D gene, but with no DNA this cannot be confirmed. The V gene's germline CDR1 is LNHNV and CDR2 YYDKDF (reference sequence). The CDR3 totals 16 residues. The CDR3 is CATSRDRMAGNDEQYF.

The chain couples TRBV10-3 to TRBJ2-5; TCRdb's D call, TRBD1, is unchecked because there is no DNA. The CDR3 runs to 14 residues. CDR1 is ENHRY, CDR2 SYGVKD, per germline. CDR3 region: CAISDTGNQETQYF.